The next 19 T cell receptor beta chains were all read from a single sample in a study of cytomegalovirus exposure and HLA in healthy donors. Sequencing was performed with immunoSEQ multiplex PCR; in TCRdb, only in-frame clones are kept and a portion is missing. The sample records about 120,000 clones, roughly nine tenths being singletons. The sequencing sample was made of PBMCs. The receptors were gathered from a woman aged 18-29 years in good health and CMV-seronegative.

CDR3 region: CASSYWGRGTEAFF. CDR3 in DNA: TGTGCCAGCAGTTATTGGGGGAGGGGAACTGAAGCTTTCTTT. The chain recombines TRBV6-9 with TRBJ1-1; D possibly corresponds to TRBD1 (5 bases). The length of the CDR3 is 14 residues. The germline V gene encodes CDR1 MNHGY and CDR2 SVAAGI. Between the trimmed V and J ends, which lost 1 base and 5 bases, there was a span of 11 bases.

This clone came up once. The rearrangement uses TRBV6-6 and TRBJ2-3, with D possibly TRBD2 on 5 matching bases. The CDR3 spans 15 residues. In germline, CDR1 is MNHNY, CDR2 SVGAGI (reference sequence). Between the trimmed V and J ends, which lost 2 bases and 2 bases, there was a span of 11 bases. CDR3 sequence (DNA): TGTGCCAGCAGTTACCAAGGGAGCCCCACAGATACGCAGTATTTT. Its translation: CASSYQGSPTDTQYF.

This sequence joins TRBV5-8 and TRBJ1-1, with unresolved D. Germline values: CDR1 SGHTS, CDR2 YDEGEE. The CDR3 runs to 13 residues. With 1 base removed from V and 1 base from J, the gap between germline ends came to 5 bases. CDR3 coding DNA: TGTGCCAGCAGCTTGTCAGAGAACACTGAAGCTTTCTTT. Translating it yields CASSLSENTEAFF. Using reference TRBV5-8 and TRBJ1-1 for the parts outside the CDR3, the full variable domain is EAGVTQSPTHLIKTRGQQATLRCSPISGHTSVYWYQQALGLGLQFLLWYDEGEERNRGNFPPRFSGRQFPNYSSELNVNALELEDSALYLCASSLSENTEAFFGQGTRLTVV.

The rearrangement joins TRBV29-1 to TRBJ2-5, with D hard to call. The germline gives CDR1 SQVTM, CDR2 ANQGSEA. There are 11 residues in the CDR3. Trimming stripped 5 bases from V and 5 bases from J, with 9 bases between. For the CDR3, the DNA is TGCAGCGTTCGCGTCGGGGAGACCCAGTACTTC. Amino acids: CSVRVGETQYF.

This chain joins TRBV5-6 and TRBJ2-3, with 8 bases lining up with TRBD2. The J segment lost 4 bases and the V segment lost 5 bases, leaving 6 bases of the junction unmatched. The length of the CDR3 is 14 residues. The germline V gene encodes CDR1 SGHDT and CDR2 YYEEEE. This CDR3 reads CASSGTRRPDTQYF. CDR3 nucleotides: TGTGCCAGCAGTGGGACTAGAAGGCCAGATACGCAGTATTTT.

V usage is TRBV9 and J usage is TRBJ2-3; a weak D match, TRBD1 (6 bases). Germline lookup yields CDR1 SGDLS and CDR2 YYNGEE. With 3 bases removed from V and 2 bases from J, the gap between germline ends came to 16 bases. The length of the CDR3 is 16 residues. The CDR3, as DNA: TGTGCCAGCAGCGCTAGAGCACAGGGTCTCACAGATACGCAGTATTTT. Its translation: CASSARAQGLTDTQYF.

This chain connects TRBV9 to TRBJ2-5; 14 nucleotides agree with TRBD2. CDR3 length equals 16 residues. V shed 4 bases and J 3 bases; nucleotides not matched to a gene: 5. Germline CDR1 and CDR2: SGDLS and YYNGEE. CDR3: CASSLGLAGVKETQYF. CDR3 DNA: TGTGCCAGCAGCCTGGGACTAGCGGGGGTGAAAGAGACCCAGTACTTC. Variable domain in full (rest from reference TRBV9 and TRBJ2-5): DSGVTQTPKHLITATGQRVTLRCSPRSGDLSVYWYQQSLDQGLQFLIQYYNGEERAKGNILERFSAQQFPDLHSELNLSSLELGDSALYFCASSLGLAGVKETQYFGPGTRLLVL.

V and J are TRBV11-3 and TRBJ2-7; 7 bases match TRBD1. J lost 6 bases, V lost 5 bases, and 4 bases had no gene match. The CDR3 spans 12 residues. In germline, CDR1 is SGHNT, CDR2 YENEEA. The DNA of the CDR3 is TGTGCCAGCAGCAAAGGGGGCGGCGAGCAGTACTTC. Amino acid sequence: CASSKGGGEQYF.

The V gene is TRBV7-9, the J gene TRBJ1-1, with D perhaps matching TRBD1 (6 bases). Between the trimmed V and J ends, which lost 5 bases and 5 bases, there was a span of 18 bases. The CDR3 length is 15 residues. Germline CDR1 reads SEHNR; CDR2 reads FQNEAQ (reference sequence). The CDR3 protein is CASSPQTGFGTEAFF. The CDR3 DNA reads as TGTGCCAGCAGCCCACAAACAGGGTTTGGGACTGAAGCTTTCTTT.

This clone was observed a handful of times. This chain links TRBV13 with TRBJ1-1; the D gene is possibly TRBD1 (6 bases). CDR1 and CDR2 from the germline V gene are PRHDT and FYEKMQ (reference sequence). V gave up 3 bases and J gave up 6 bases, with 11 bases separating them. The CDR3 is 13 residues long. As DNA, the CDR3 is TGTGCCAGCAGCTTTCAGGGGAGTCCTGAAGCTTTCTTT. It translates to CASSFQGSPEAFF.

The chain has TRBV5-4 and TRBJ2-1; maybe TRBD1 (5 bases). Trimming removed 2 bases from V and 8 bases from J, with 14 bases in between. Germline lookup yields CDR1 SGHNT and CDR2 YYREEE (reference sequence). The CDR3 sequence is 14 residues long. In DNA, the CDR3 is TGTGCCAGCAGCTTATCCCAGGGATTTTATGAGCAGTTCTTC. Amino acid sequence: CASSLSQGFYEQFF.

The chain links TRBV5-1 to TRBJ2-7; possible D gene TRBD1, 5 bases. The germline V gene encodes CDR1 SGHRS and CDR2 YFSETQ. V lost 9 bases, J lost 5 bases, and 18 bases lay in between. This CDR3 has 13 residues. The CDR3 loop is CATAPQGNDEQYF. The CDR3 DNA follows: TGCGCCACCGCCCCTCAGGGTAATGACGAGCAGTACTTC. The entire variable domain, with the rest obtained from reference TRBV5-1 and TRBJ2-7, is as follows: KAGVTQTPRYLIKTRGQQVTLSCSPISGHRSVSWYQQTPGQGLQFLFEYFSETQRNKGNFPGRFSGRQFSNSRSEMNVSTLELGDSALYLCATAPQGNDEQYFGPGTRLTVT.

This chain connects TRBV7-9 to TRBJ1-6; D is undetermined. The CDR3 sequence is 17 residues long. Looked up from germline, CDR1 is SEHNR and CDR2 is FQNEAQ (reference sequence). Trimming took 6 bases from V and 5 from J, leaving 20 bases between them. In DNA form, the CDR3 reads TGTGCCAGCAGTCGACTAGACCCCCTAACAGATAATTCACCCCTCCACTTT. This translates into CASSRLDPLTDNSPLHF.

This clone was counted once. The chain links TRBV7-8 to TRBJ1-5, with a possible D match to TRBD1 (6 bases). V lost 4 bases and J lost 0, with 16 bases in between. This CDR3 spans 17 amino acids. CDR1 and CDR2 (germline): SGHVS, FQNEAQ. Here the CDR3 reads CASSSGQQAYSNQPQHF. The CDR3 coding sequence is TGTGCCAGCAGCTCCGGACAGCAAGCTTATAGCAATCAGCCCCAGCATTTT.

CDR3 DNA: TGTGCCAGCAGTTTTACGGACAGGGGATATGGCTACACCTTC. This encodes CASSFTDRGYGYTF. The chain is built from TRBV6-5 and TRBJ1-2, with 9 nucleotides matching TRBD1. Germline loops: CDR1 MNHEY, CDR2 SVGAGI. The CDR3 loop spans 14 amino acids. Unmatched junction bases numbered 5, after V lost 4 bases and J lost 5 bases.

The chain uses TRBV7-9 and TRBJ1-2, with D perhaps matching TRBD1 (6 bases). The CDR3 sequence is 16 residues long. Germline V gene lookup returns CDR1 SEHNR and CDR2 FQNEAQ (reference sequence). V lost 4 bases and J 3 bases, leaving 18 bases between the germline ends. CDR3 amino acids: CASSSTGRPGDYGYTF. In DNA form, the CDR3 reads TGTGCCAGCAGCTCCACGGGCCGCCCAGGGGACTATGGCTACACCTTC. Using reference TRBV7-9 and TRBJ1-2 for the parts outside the CDR3, the full variable domain is DTGVSQNPRHKITKRGQNVTFRCDPISEHNRLYWYRQTLGQGPEFLTYFQNEAQLEKSRLLSDRFSAERPKGSFSTLEIQRTEQGDSAMYLCASSSTGRPGDYGYTFGSGTRLTVV.

This clone was detected only once. CDR3 amino acids: CASSEGTGVRDEQYF. Here the CDR3 DNA reads TGCGCCAGCAGTGAAGGGACAGGGGTGCGAGACGAGCAGTACTTC. The chain couples TRBV10-1 to TRBJ2-7; 10 bases match TRBD1. V dropped 3 bases and J dropped 5; count of bases not matched to a gene: 7. This CDR3 is 15 amino acids long. Germline-derived CDR1 and CDR2 are WNHNN and SYGVQD (reference sequence).

The chain couples TRBV2 to TRBJ2-3, with 12 bases that match TRBD2. Germline lookup yields CDR1 SNHLY and CDR2 FYNNEI. V lost 8 bases, J lost 2 bases, and 5 bases stayed unmatched. The length of the CDR3 is 15 residues. The CDR3 DNA reads as TGTGCCAGCCGTGGACTAGCGGGGTACACAGATACGCAGTATTTT. This gives the protein CASRGLAGYTDTQYF. Full variable domain (remainder filled in from reference TRBV2 and TRBJ2-3): EPEVTQTPSHQVTQMGQEVILRCVPISNHLYFYWYRQILGQKVEFLVSFYNNEISEKSEIFDDQFSVERPDGSNFTLKIRSTKLEDSAMYFCASRGLAGYTDTQYFGPGTRLTVL.

This clone was counted only a few times. The rearrangement joins TRBV21-1 to TRBJ1-4; the table's D call of TRBD1 was not tested on the DNA. TRBV21-1 is shown as a pseudogene. The CDR3 extends over 13 amino acids. This chain's CDR3 is CASSKATRGKLFF. As DNA, the CDR3 is TGTGCCAGCAGCAAAGCAACAAGGGGAAAACTGTTTTTT.